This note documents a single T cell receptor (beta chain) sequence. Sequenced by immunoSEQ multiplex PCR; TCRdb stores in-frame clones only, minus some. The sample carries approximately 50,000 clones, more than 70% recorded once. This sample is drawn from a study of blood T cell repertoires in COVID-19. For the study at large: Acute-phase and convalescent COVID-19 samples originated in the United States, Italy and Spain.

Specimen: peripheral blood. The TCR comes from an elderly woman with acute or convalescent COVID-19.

The CDR3 loop is CASRRVGEKLFF. The DNA for the CDR3 is TGTGCCAGCAGGAGGGTAGGGGAAAAACTGTTTTTT. J is TRBJ1-4 and V is TRBV2; no clear D gene. Trimming cost V 6 bases and J 8 bases, with 10 bases left between them. The CDR3 length is 12 residues. CDR1 and CDR2 from the germline V gene are SNHLY and FYNNEI.